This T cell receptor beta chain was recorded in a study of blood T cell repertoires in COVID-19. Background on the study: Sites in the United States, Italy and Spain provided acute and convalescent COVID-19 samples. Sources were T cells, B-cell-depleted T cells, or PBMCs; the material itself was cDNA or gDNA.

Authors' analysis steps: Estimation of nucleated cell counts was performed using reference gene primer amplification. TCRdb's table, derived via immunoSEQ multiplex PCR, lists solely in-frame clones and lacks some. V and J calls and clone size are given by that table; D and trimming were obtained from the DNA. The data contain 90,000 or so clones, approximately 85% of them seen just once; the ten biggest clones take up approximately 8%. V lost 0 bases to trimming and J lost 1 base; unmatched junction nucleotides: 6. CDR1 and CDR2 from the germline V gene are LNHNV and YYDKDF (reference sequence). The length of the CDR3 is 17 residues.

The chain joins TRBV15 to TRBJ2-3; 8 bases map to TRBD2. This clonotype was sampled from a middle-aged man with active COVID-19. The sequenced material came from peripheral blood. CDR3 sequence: CATSRDRLAGRTDTQYF. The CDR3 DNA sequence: TGTGCCACCAGCAGAGATCGGCTAGCGGGCCGCACAGATACGCAGTATTTT.